This TCR beta chain was sequenced for a study of cytomegalovirus exposure and HLA in healthy donors (TCRdb year 2017). About the investigation overall: According to an earlier analysis of around 600 of the donors, about 180 million T cells yielded 120 million or so unique TCR beta sequences and 250 to 350 Gb of sequence data. About 320 gigabases of sequencing data and 78 million or so unique TCR sequences were included in an early release covering about 700 HLA-typed donors. Of the roughly 400 genotyped donors, 80% to 90% were placed in the genetic ancestry cluster associated with self-reported Caucasian donors. The study aimed to test whether signatures of past pathogen exposure could be identified by cataloging public T cell receptors. The study profiled the T cell repertoires of about 720 subjects by immunosequencing and related them to cytomegalovirus serostatus. In addition to the first cohort of around 670 subjects, a separate validation cohort of 130 or so different subjects was used. To predict cytomegalovirus infection status, the study brought together high-throughput TCR immunosequencing, statistical association of individual TCRs with disease status, and machine learning. A later analysis re-examined previously published TCR beta repertoires from about 700 donors and added high-resolution HLA genotyping to investigate patterns of TCR occurrence. In the later analysis, no new phenotypic data were used to find candidate immune exposures; instead, reliance was placed on TCR beta sequences and their occurrence across donors. An earlier analysis of fewer than 700 of the donors applied high-throughput TCR beta sequencing to assess whether each TCR beta V gene segment acted as functional or pseudogenic. Donor age, sex, ethnicity and CMV serostatus were compiled together with the repertoire data. A later genetic analysis took genome-wide SNP genotypes for about 55% of the roughly 700 donors and used that subset as a discovery cohort. Every repertoire in the discovery cohort had been generated on one and the same sequencing platform. Both class I and class II loci were covered by HLA typing, at four-digit resolution. Typing coverage differed by locus: A, B, C, DRB1 and DQB1 were typed in about 629-630 donors, DQA1 in about 500, DPA1 in over 600, and DPB1 in 472. Roughly 5 DR-DQ haplotypes were handled as single units for association and clustering, since linkage in the cohort was strong. Among some 400 genotyped donors of the cohort, an average of about 240,000 unique TCR beta nucleotide sequences was sequenced per donor, of which roughly 18% were non-productive. General conclusions and limits of the study: A further reported finding was that TCR beta sequences accurately predicted the HLA-A and HLA-B alleles for most subjects in the first cohort. A few of the identified cytomegalovirus-associated TCR beta chains were confirmed in vitro to be specific for cytomegalovirus antigens. The earlier analysis of 450 to 700 of the donors excluded 15 to 20 rarely observed V segments, including chromosome 9 orphons, because counts were too low. A later analysis found that TCR association rates varied across HLA loci, with DRB1 alleles showing the most associated TCRs and HLA-C alleles the fewest. The sequencing pipeline was judged likely to have produced a cluster of highly shared sequence variants as a technical artifact. The 87-base-pair reads could not distinguish some IMGT-functional V segments, including TRBV6-2 and TRBV6-3, so those segments were excluded. A total of fewer than 200 TCR beta chains were listed by the study as associated with cytomegalovirus. The cohort was sequenced for TCR beta chains only, and without alpha or paired-chain data the features that could be detected were limited. It was suggested by the authors that the approach could potentially be generalized to other disease states and immunological phenotypes. Sequencing depth was assumed to be roughly uniform across donors in the presence/absence analyses, though that assumption may not hold. In an earlier analysis of more than 450 of the donors, most TCR beta V segments were observed in productive rearrangements about 90% or about 30% of the time, broadly matching IMGT annotations. Most TCR sequences were observed very rarely across donors, whereas some public TCRs were present in many individuals. According to a later analysis, parvovirus B19, influenza, CMV and Epstein-Barr virus appeared linked to several top co-occurrence clusters. In a later analysis, HLA-associated TCR beta chains showed more clonal expansion and lower generation probabilities than non-associated chains that were equally common. Most CMV-associated TCR beta chains appeared to be HLA-restricted in a later analysis, and the HLA associations seemed to be driven largely by CMV exposure. An association between a missense DCLRE1C variant and V-gene and J-gene trimming of TCR beta chains was found in a later genetic analysis and replicated in an independent cohort. Strong co-occurrence of HLA alleles, especially DR and DQ, made assigning TCR associations to individual alleles difficult. In both the original and validation cohorts, the classifier was reported to diagnose cytomegalovirus status with high specificity and sensitivity. Because some donors lacked HLA typing at each locus, the association tests relied only on the typed subset. For the cohort, immune exposure information was limited to CMV serostatus. At a false discovery rate of 0.05, a later analysis linked fewer than 20,000 TCR beta sequences to specific HLA alleles. In a later genetic analysis, fewer N-insertions in productive TCRs were reported among donors in an Asian-associated ancestry cluster than the roughly 640-donor mean. Linkage disequilibrium might explain the correlated functional status among segregating V segments, but an unknown experimental factor could not be excluded.

Library preparation used the immunoSEQ multiplex PCR assay. For the multiplex PCR, a mixture combining 60 forward primers for TCR Vbeta segments and 13 reverse primers for TCR Jbeta segments was used. Amplification of the CDR3 region of rearranged TCR beta genes was performed with a multiplex PCR assay on genomic DNA. On the Illumina HiSeq System, the amplified TCR beta libraries were sequenced as 87-base-pair reads. The paper's processing steps were these. A later analysis counted around 72 million unique TCR beta chains across the 650 to 800 repertoires, and some 12 million of these chains were shared by at least two donors. To remove PCR and sequencing errors, raw reads were error-corrected and collapsed into unique sequences using a nearest-neighbor algorithm that merged closely related sequences. CDR3 sequences were aligned to IMGT reference sequences to assign V, D and J gene segments. For a sequence to be retained, a match of at least six nucleotides was required to both a V gene segment and a J gene segment. Rearrangements were called productive when the CDR3 lacked stop codons and stayed in frame with V and J; all others were non-productive. CDR3 was defined by IMGT convention, running from the second conserved V-encoded cysteine to the conserved J-encoded phenylalanine. In an earlier analysis of more than 550 of the donors, sequences lacking an unambiguous match to a single V gene segment were excluded. In an earlier analysis of 587 of the donors, V segments were called functional above 56.7% productive rearrangements and were called segregating when the between-donor standard deviation exceeded 5%. A statistical classification framework was built to diagnose cytomegalovirus status from the catalog of TCR beta chain sequences. A later analysis assigned V and J genes by comparing TCR nucleotide sequences with IMGT/GENE-DB human TR gene sequences. A later analysis assigned CDR3 sequences and most-parsimonious VDJ recombination scenarios with the TCRdist pipeline. A later analysis defined each TCR beta chain by its CDR3 amino acid sequence plus V-gene family, and excluded reads lacking a unique V-gene family. As a way to deal with suspected cross-contamination and a sequencing artifact, a later analysis dropped hundreds of nucleotide sequences that were highly shared and had low generation probability. A later analysis calculated a clonal expansion index for each public chain from normalized within-repertoire ranks of inferred template counts. A later analysis computed generation probabilities with a VDJ recombination model fitted to out-of-frame rearrangements, and checked the results against IGoR. In a later analysis, TCR-TCR, TCR-HLA and TCR-CMV co-occurrence was scored with hypergeometric tests, and a repertoire-size bias correction was applied to TCR pairs. In a later analysis, false discovery rates were estimated by permuting HLA or CMV assignments 20 times. In a later analysis, co-occurring TCRs were grouped using DBSCAN, and TCRdist sequence similarity was added for clustering within HLA-allele-positive subsets. Repertoires with fewer than 30,000 or more than 120,000 public chains were left out of co-occurrence clustering, as were about 5 repertoires with anomalous nucleotide sharing. TCRdb obtained this table from immuneACCESS and retained in-frame rearrangements with V and J assigned. These tables miss some clones; where compared with another copy, unresolved V genes account for less than half of the shortfall, and the remainder is unexplained. The D gene and trimming were derived from the DNA, and the V and J assignments and clone size from that table. The sample records 35,000 to 45,000 clones, approximately 78% of which are singletons. The top ten constitute approximately 3.2% of the sample.

The cohort consisted of some 670 healthy bone marrow donors. At the time of sampling, every cohort member was nominally healthy, though immune exposures that went unrecorded were likely present. The donor tested CMV seronegative and was one of the 352 seronegative cohort members. A peripheral blood sample was provided by each donor, and peripheral blood mononuclear cells were used for TCR beta sequencing. Genomic DNA extraction from the blood cell samples was performed with the Qiagen DNeasy Blood Extraction Kit. Looking up the germline V gene (reference sequence) yields CDR1 MNHNY and CDR2 SVGAGI. Measured from the cysteine to the phenylalanine, the CDR3 is 13 residues long. Only the CDR3 region is kept as DNA, spanning 39 bases read in frame from base 1. Trimming takes 3 bases off V and 3 bases off J; junction bases not matched to a gene: 0. This clone was recorded only once. There is no known antigen for this receptor. One base away there is no much larger clone; base qualities are not given.

Sequencing was carried out using PBMCs. This chain joins TRBV6-6 to TRBJ2-7, with TRBD2 identical over 9 junction bases. This sequence originates from a woman in her thirties in good health and CMV-seronegative. CDR3 sequence: CASSYSGSYEQYF. The DNA sequence reads TGTGCCAGCAGTTATAGCGGGAGCTACGAGCAGTACTTC.